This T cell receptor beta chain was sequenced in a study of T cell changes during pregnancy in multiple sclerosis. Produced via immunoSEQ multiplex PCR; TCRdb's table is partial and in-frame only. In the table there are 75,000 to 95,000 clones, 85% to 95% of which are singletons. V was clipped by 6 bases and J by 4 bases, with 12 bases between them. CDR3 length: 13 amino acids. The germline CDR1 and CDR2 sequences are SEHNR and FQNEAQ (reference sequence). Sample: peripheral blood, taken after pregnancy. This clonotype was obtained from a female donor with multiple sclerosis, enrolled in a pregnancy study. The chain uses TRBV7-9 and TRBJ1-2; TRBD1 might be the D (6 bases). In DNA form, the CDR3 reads TGTGCCAGCAGTTCCGACAGGTCCTATGGCTACACCTTC. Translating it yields CASSSDRSYGYTF.